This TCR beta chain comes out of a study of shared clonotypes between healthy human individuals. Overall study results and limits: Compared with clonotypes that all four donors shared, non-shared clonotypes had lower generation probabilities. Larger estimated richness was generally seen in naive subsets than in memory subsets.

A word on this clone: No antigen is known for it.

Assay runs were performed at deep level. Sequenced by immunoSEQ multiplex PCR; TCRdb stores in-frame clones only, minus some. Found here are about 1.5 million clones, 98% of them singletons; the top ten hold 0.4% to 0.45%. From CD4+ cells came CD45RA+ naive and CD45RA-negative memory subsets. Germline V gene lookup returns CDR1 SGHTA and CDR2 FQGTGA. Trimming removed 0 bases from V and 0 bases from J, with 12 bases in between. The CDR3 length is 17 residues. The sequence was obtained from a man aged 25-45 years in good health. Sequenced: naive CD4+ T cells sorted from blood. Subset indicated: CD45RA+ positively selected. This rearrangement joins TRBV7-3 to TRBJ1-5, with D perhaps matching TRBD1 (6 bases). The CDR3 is CASSLTGTTYSNQPQHF. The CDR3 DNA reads TGTGCCAGCAGCTTAACAGGGACAACCTATAGCAATCAGCCCCAGCATTTT. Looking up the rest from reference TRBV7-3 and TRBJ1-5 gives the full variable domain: GAGVSQTPSNKVTEKGKYVELRCDPISGHTALYWYRQSLGQGPEFLIYFQGTGAADDSGLPNDRFFAVRPEGSVSTLKIQRTERGDSAVYLCASSLTGTTYSNQPQHFGDGTRLSIL.